The 6 T cell receptor beta chains below all came from one sample that was sequenced in a study of blood T cell repertoires in COVID-19. Profiled with immunoSEQ multiplex PCR; TCRdb holds only in-frame clones, not every one. The sample yields tens of thousands of clones, roughly 70% seen once. The material sequenced was peripheral blood. The receptor set was obtained from a human donor with acute or convalescent COVID-19. The donor label of this sample is uncertain.

The CDR3: CASSLSRLAKNIQYF. As DNA, the CDR3 is TGTGCCAGCAGCTTGAGCAGGCTAGCCAAAAACATTCAGTACTTC. The V call is TRBV5-6, the J call TRBJ2-4; D call uncertain. V lost 1 base to trimming and J lost 0 bases, with 8 bases between them. The CDR3 runs 15 residues. CDR1 is SGHDT, CDR2 YYEEEE, per germline.

The V and J genes are TRBV24-1 and TRBJ2-7; 9 positions match TRBD1. This CDR3 contains 18 residues. CDR1 and CDR2 from the germline V gene are KGHDR and SFDVKD. V trimming: 5 bases; J trimming: 3 bases; junction bases outside the gene matches: 16. Written as DNA, the CDR3 is TGTGCCACCAGTGCCGGGACAGGGTCAAGAGGGGGTATCTACGAGCAGTACTTC. This gives the protein CATSAGTGSRGGIYEQYF.

The rearrangement uses TRBV10-3 and TRBJ2-1; 14 bases fit TRBD2. J gave up 8 bases and V 11 bases, and 8 bases lay outside the gene matches. The CDR3 sequence is 14 residues long. CDR1 and CDR2 from the germline V gene are ENHRY and SYGVKD. CDR3 nucleotide sequence: TGTGCCGCCTCCCGGGGACTAGCGGGGGATGAGCAGTTCTTC. It encodes CAASRGLAGDEQFF.

This clone has only a few counts. The CDR3 here is CASSALRGLRNTIYF. The CDR3, as DNA: TGTGCCAGCAGCGCCCTTAGGGGGCTGAGAAACACCATATATTTT. The chain employs TRBV28 and TRBJ1-3, with TRBD1 identical over 7 bases. Germline V lookup: CDR1 MDHEN, CDR2 SYDVKM. The CDR3 runs 15 residues. J was trimmed by 5 bases and V by 6 bases; bases with no gene match: 10. The whole variable domain, remainder taken from reference TRBV28 and TRBJ1-3, is DVKVTQSSRYLVKRTGEKVFLECVQDMDHENMFWYRQDPGLGLRLIYFSYDVKMKEKGDIPEGYSVSREKKERFSLILESASTNQTSMYLCASSALRGLRNTIYFGEGSWLTVV.

The chain couples TRBV9 to TRBJ2-3, with 7 bases identical to TRBD1. Germline loops: CDR1 SGDLS, CDR2 YYNGEE. This CDR3 is built from 15 residues. V lost 4 bases to trimming and J lost 2 bases; unmatched junction nucleotides: 7. This CDR3 is CASSSRTGATDTQYF. The CDR3 DNA reads TGTGCCAGCAGCTCAAGGACAGGCGCCACAGATACGCAGTATTTT. The variable domain in full, completed from reference TRBV9 and TRBJ2-3, reads DSGVTQTPKHLITATGQRVTLRCSPRSGDLSVYWYQQSLDQGLQFLIQYYNGEERAKGNILERFSAQQFPDLHSELNLSSLELGDSALYFCASSSRTGATDTQYFGPGTRLTVL.

The V gene is TRBV24-1, the J gene TRBJ1-2; D uncertain. Per the germline V gene, CDR1 is KGHDR and CDR2 is SFDVKD. The germline V and J ends were trimmed by 7 bases and 0 bases, with 8 bases remaining between them. The CDR3 totals 13 residues. The CDR3 spells CATRDETNYGYTF. The DNA of the CDR3 is TGTGCCACCAGGGATGAGACTAACTATGGCTACACCTTC.